This is a list of T cell receptor beta chains from one sample in a study of monozygotic twins with inflammatory bowel disease. TCRdb derives one entry per CDR3 protein from the 5' RACE reads, leaving out DNA. Recorded for this sample: approximately 300,000 distinct CDR3 sequences. Sequenced material: blood. The receptors come from a human donor with ulcerative colitis or Crohn's disease, or a healthy co-twin of an affected twin (not recorded which). The CDR3 runs from the conserved cysteine through the conserved F or W. The order of the fields is V gene, J gene, CDR3 protein.

v_gene: TRBV6-4
j_gene: TRBJ2-3
CDR3aa: CASRKTTSGTAGGTDTQYF

v_gene: TRBV5-4
j_gene: TRBJ2-2
CDR3aa: CASSLDSVVTGELFF

v_gene: TRBV20-1
j_gene: TRBJ2-7
CDR3aa: CSSGQSSYEQYF

v_gene: TRBV7-9
j_gene: TRBJ1-1
CDR3aa: CASSPELLGGAAFF

v_gene: TRBV6-5
j_gene: TRBJ1-1
CDR3aa: CASSYSTGERANTEAFF

v_gene: TRBV12-3/TRBV12-4
j_gene: TRBJ2-2
CDR3aa: CASSLNRELFF

v_gene: TRBV9
j_gene: TRBJ2-1
CDR3aa: CASNLCGHLYNEQFF

v_gene: TRBV20-1
j_gene: TRBJ1-4
CDR3aa: CSARVPHATNEKLFF

v_gene: TRBV6-2/TRBV6-3
j_gene: TRBJ2-1
CDR3aa: CASSRGQSSYNEQFF

v_gene: TRBV7-3
j_gene: TRBJ1-5
CDR3aa: CASSLMGQPNQPQHF

v_gene: TRBV6-1
j_gene: TRBJ2-3
CDR3aa: CASSRRPGTSTDTQYF